The text below deals with one TCR beta chain. What it binds is not known. This CDR3 has 15 amino acids. Trimming cost V 3 bases and J 1 base; bases outside gene matches: 3. Germline V gives CDR1 GTSNPN, CDR2 SVGIG (reference sequence). TCRdb reprocessed the reads with MiXCR, giving one entry per CDR3 protein. The repertoire holds some 480,000 distinct CDR3 sequences, with roughly 34% as singletons. This sample was taken from a study of T cell repertoires in cytomegalovirus infection. Across the whole study: Used in the study were CMV epitopes, some recently identified and HLA-C-restricted, others well-studied and HLA-B-restricted. CMV infection plus the matching HLA type was flagged by public TCR beta signatures. Findings of the study overall: Dominating the ex vivo response were TCR beta clonotypes that were CMV-specific and HLA-C-restricted.

The V gene is TRBV30, the J gene TRBJ2-2; 9 positions match TRBD2. Here the sequenced sample was cultured PBMCs, taken from culture after CMV antigen stimulation. This TCR was sampled from a human donor in good health (CMV status not recorded). Some clones in this sample may be carry-over from other donors' samples. DNA of the CDR3: TGTGCCTGGAGGGTAGCGGGAGAGAACACCGGGGAGCTGTTTTTT. Protein product: CAWRVAGENTGELFF.